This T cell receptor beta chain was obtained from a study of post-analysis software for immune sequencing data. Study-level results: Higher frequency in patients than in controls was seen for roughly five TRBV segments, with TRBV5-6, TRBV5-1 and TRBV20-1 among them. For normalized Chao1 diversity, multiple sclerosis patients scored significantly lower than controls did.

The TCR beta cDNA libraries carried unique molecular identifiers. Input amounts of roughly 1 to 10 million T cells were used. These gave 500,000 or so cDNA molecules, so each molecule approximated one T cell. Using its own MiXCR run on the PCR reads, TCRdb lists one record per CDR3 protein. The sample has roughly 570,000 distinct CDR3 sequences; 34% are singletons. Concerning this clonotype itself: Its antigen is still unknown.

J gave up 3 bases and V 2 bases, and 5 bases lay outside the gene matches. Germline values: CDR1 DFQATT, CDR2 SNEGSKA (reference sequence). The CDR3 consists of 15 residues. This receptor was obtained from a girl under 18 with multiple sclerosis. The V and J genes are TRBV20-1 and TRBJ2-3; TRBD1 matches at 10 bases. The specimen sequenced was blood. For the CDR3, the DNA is TGCAGTGCTAGAACCGACAGGGGGCCGACAGATACGCAGTATTTT. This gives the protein CSARTDRGPTDTQYF.